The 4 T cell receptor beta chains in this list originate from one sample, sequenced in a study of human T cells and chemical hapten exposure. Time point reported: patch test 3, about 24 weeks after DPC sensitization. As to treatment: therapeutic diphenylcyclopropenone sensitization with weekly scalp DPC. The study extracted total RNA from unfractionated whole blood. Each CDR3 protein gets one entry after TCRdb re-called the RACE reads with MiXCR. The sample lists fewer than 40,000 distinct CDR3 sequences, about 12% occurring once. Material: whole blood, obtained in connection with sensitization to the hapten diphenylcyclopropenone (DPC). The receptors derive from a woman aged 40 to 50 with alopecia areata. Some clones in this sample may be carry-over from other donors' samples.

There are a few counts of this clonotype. CDR3 nucleotides: TGTGCCAGCAGTTTGTGGGGCGCGAACTATGGCTACACCTTC. It translates to CASSLWGANYGYTF. J is TRBJ1-2 and V is TRBV28; TRBD1 is a possible D gene (5 bases). The CDR3 spans 14 residues. V was pared by 3 bases and J by 2 bases, with 10 bases between. CDR1 is MDHEN, CDR2 SYDVKM, per germline.

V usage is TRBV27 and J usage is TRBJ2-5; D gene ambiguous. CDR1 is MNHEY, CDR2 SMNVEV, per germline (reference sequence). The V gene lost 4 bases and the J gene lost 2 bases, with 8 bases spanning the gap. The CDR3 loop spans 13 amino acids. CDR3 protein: CASSSTLQETQYF. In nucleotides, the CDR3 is TGTGCCAGCAGTTCCACACTGCAAGAGACCCAGTACTTC.

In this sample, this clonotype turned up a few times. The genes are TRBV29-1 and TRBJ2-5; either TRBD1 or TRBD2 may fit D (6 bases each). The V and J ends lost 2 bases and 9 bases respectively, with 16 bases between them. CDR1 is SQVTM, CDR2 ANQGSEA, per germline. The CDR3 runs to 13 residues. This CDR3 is CSVERGAWEPQYF. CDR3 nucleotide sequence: TGCAGCGTTGAAAGGGGGGCTTGGGAGCCCCAGTACTTC.

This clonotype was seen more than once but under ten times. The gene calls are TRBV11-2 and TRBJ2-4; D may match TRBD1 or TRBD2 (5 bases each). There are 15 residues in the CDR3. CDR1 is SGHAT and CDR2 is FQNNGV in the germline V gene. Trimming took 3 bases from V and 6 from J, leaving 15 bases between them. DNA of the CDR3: TGTGCCAGCAGCTTGGCCCAGGGAGACTTAAACATTCAGTACTTC. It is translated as CASSLAQGDLNIQYF.